Below are 10 T cell receptor beta chains sequenced from a single sample in a study of regulatory T cells in long-lasting Graves disease. The TCR beta library used iRepertoire HTBI primers with Arm-PCR amplification of CDR3. TCRdb reprocessed the multiplex PCR reads with MiXCR, giving one entry per CDR3 protein. The sample yields fewer than 500,000 distinct CDR3 sequences, 16% seen once. The time point is: newly diagnosed GD, antithyroid drugs for less than 3 months. Making the TCR library involved RNA that had been extracted from PBMCs. These data are also associated with another study on T cells in Graves' hyperthyroidism and ophthalmopathy.

The material sequenced was peripheral blood mononuclear cells (PBMCs), taken at new diagnosis, from a patient treated with antithyroid drugs. The receptor source for this set is a man aged 35 to 55 with Graves disease.

This clonotype was found many times. The CDR3 DNA reads as TGTGCCAGCAGTGCCGACGGAAATAGCAATCAGCCCCAGCATTTT. The encoded protein is CASSADGNSNQPQHF. This chain uses TRBV28 with TRBJ1-5; D gene uncertain. The germline V gene encodes CDR1 MDHEN and CDR2 SYDVKM. Trimming cost V 5 bases and J 0 bases, with 11 bases left between them. The CDR3 sequence is 15 residues long. The variable domain in full, with the rest retrieved from reference TRBV28 and TRBJ1-5, is DVKVTQSSRYLVKRTGEKVFLECVQDMDHENMFWYRQDPGLGLRLIYFSYDVKMKEKGDIPEGYSVSREKKERFSLILESASTNQTSMYLCASSADGNSNQPQHFGDGTRLSIL.

This rearrangement joins TRBV10-3 to TRBJ1-5; perhaps TRBD1 as D (5 bases). The length of the CDR3 is 16 residues. Trimming pared 2 bases from V and 4 bases from J, leaving 15 bases between. The germline CDR1 and CDR2 sequences are ENHRY and SYGVKD. CDR3 protein: CAISEIAGRENQPQHF. In DNA, the CDR3 is TGTGCCATCAGTGAGATTGCGGGACGGGAGAATCAGCCCCAGCATTTT.

This clonotype occurred many times. The genes are TRBV11-3 and TRBJ2-1; 8 bases map to TRBD2. Germline V gives CDR1 SGHNT, CDR2 YENEEA. CDR3 length: 17 amino acids. V gave up 1 base and J gave up 2 bases; unmatched junction bases: 7. In DNA, the CDR3 is TGTGCCAGCAGCTTAGGCCAATGGACTAGCCCCTACAATGAGCAGTTCTTC. Translating gives CASSLGQWTSPYNEQFF.

Note on this clonotype: One end of the junction varies from germline; a read error may be responsible. This CDR3 reads CASSILGGTGAFF. The CDR3 DNA sequence: TGCGCCAGCAGCATCTTAGGGGGAACTGGAGCTTTCTTT. The chain is built from TRBV10-2 and TRBJ1-1; weak D call: TRBD1 (6 bases). CDR1 is WSHSY and CDR2 is SAAADI in the germline V gene. The CDR3 extends over 13 amino acids.

A remark on this clonotype: One end of the junction varies from germline; a read error may be responsible. The genes are TRBV5-1 and TRBJ2-6; D might be TRBD1 (6 bases). CDR3 length: 18 residues. Germline CDR1 is SGHRS and CDR2 is YFSETQ. The CDR3 region is CASSGSRDTRQGANVLTF. In DNA, the CDR3 is TGTGCCAGCAGCGGAAGTCGGGACACAAGGCAGGGGGCCAACGTCCTGACTTTC.

The sample holds many counts of this clonotype. This chain connects TRBV30 to TRBJ1-1; TRBD1 is a possible D gene (5 bases). The ends were cut back, 3 bases at V and 0 bases at J, with 14 bases in the middle. The germline gives CDR1 GTSNPN, CDR2 SVGIG (reference sequence). The CDR3 totals 15 residues. The CDR3 protein is CAWRRNQGMNTEAFF. CDR3 DNA sequence: TGTGCCTGGAGGCGGAACCAGGGCATGAACACTGAAGCTTTCTTT.

This chain uses TRBV29-1 with TRBJ2-3, with D possibly being TRBD2 (5 bases). The CDR3 covers 11 residues. V was trimmed by 5 bases and J by 4 bases, leaving 7 bases between them. Per the germline V gene, CDR1 is SQVTM and CDR2 is ANQGSEA. The CDR3 nucleotides are TGCAGCGTTAGAGGGCCAGATACGCAGTATTTT. Translated: CSVRGPDTQYF.

In the case of this clonotype: A read error may explain this, as a much larger clone is one base away. The V call is TRBV5-5, the J call TRBJ2-5; D call uncertain. CDR1 SGHKS and CDR2 YYEKEE come from the germline V gene (reference sequence). The CDR3 extends over 13 amino acids. Trimming took 3 bases from V and 7 from J, leaving 13 bases between them. The CDR3 nucleotides are TGTGCCAGCAGCTCTACATTAATCTCGACCCAGTACTTC. Its protein product is CASSSTLISTQYF.

This clonotype was recorded many times. The genes are TRBV20-1 and TRBJ1-1; D might be TRBD1 (5 bases). Germline loops: CDR1 DFQATT, CDR2 SNEGSKA (reference sequence). The V end lost 2 bases, the J end lost 2 bases, and 12 bases lay between the germline ends. CDR3 size: 14 residues. CDR3 DNA sequence: TGCAGTGCTAGAAGGGGAGGGGATAACACTGAAGCTTTCTTT. The encoded protein is CSARRGGDNTEAFF.

This clonotype was seen many times. CDR3 nucleotides: TGCAGTGCGATCCAGACAGGGGGCCGAGATACGCAGTATTTT. Its translation: CSAIQTGGRDTQYF. The J gene is TRBJ2-3, the V gene TRBV20-1; 10 bases align to TRBD1. The CDR3 loop spans 14 amino acids. The ends lost 6 bases at V and 5 bases at J; junction bases unmatched: 8. Germline V gene lookup returns CDR1 DFQATT and CDR2 SNEGSKA (reference sequence).